This TCR beta chain was obtained from a study of blood T cell repertoires in COVID-19. The wider study: T cells, B-cell-depleted T cells, or PBMCs supplied cDNA or gDNA.

Data came from immunoSEQ multiplex PCR; TCRdb stores just in-frame clones and leaves some out. The table includes about 80,000 clones, roughly 82% detected once. Looked up from germline, CDR1 is GTSNPN and CDR2 is SVGIG (reference sequence). This CDR3 contains 16 residues. Trimming at V came to 0 bases and at J to 7 bases, leaving 11 bases not matched to a gene. This TCR was recovered from an elderly man with acute or convalescent COVID-19. The chain uses TRBV30 and TRBJ1-5; 8 nucleotides align to TRBD1. The specimen sequenced was peripheral blood. The CDR3 spells CAWSVRDRGRLQPQHF. For the CDR3, the DNA is TGTGCCTGGAGTGTCCGCGACAGGGGAAGATTGCAGCCCCAGCATTTT.